This TCR beta chain was obtained from a study of cytotoxic CD8 clonotypes in ibrutinib-treated CLL. Profiling relied on immunoSEQ multiplex PCR, and the TCRdb table lists in-frame clones only, not all of them. The sample consists of a few hundred thousand clones, 80% of them appearing once. The CDR3 covers 15 residues. Trimming cost V 4 bases and J 5 bases, with 16 bases left between them. Germline values: CDR1 SGHRS, CDR2 YFSETQ. The chain employs TRBV5-1 and TRBJ1-5; D ambiguous. The starting material was PBMCs, obtained before ibrutinib treatment. This clonotype originated in a human donor with chronic lymphocytic leukemia. The CDR3: CASSLFGGFDQPQHF. The DNA of the CDR3 is TGCGCCAGCAGCCTTTTTGGAGGGTTCGATCAGCCCCAGCATTTT.